This T cell receptor (beta chain) was retrieved from a study of vaccination and CD4 T cells after COVID-19. In the study overall: Blood was drawn a median around 70 days post second dose, range 14 to 241. Overlapping spike peptides served as the stimulus for the cells. These peptides came from SARS-CoV-2 and from the common cold coronaviruses HCoV-NL63, HCoV-OC43 and HCoV-229E.

Study-level results: When vaccine-specific clones from convalescent patients were examined, 304 of 307 were spike mono-reactive.

The CDR3 has 15 residues. Germline CDR1 and CDR2: DFQATT and SNEGSKA (reference sequence). The junction had 14 bases not matched to a gene; V was cut back by 5 bases and J by 6 bases. CD4+ T cells that had been cultured provided DNA sequenced with the Oncomine TCR Beta short-read assay. TCRdb called the PCR reads again in MiXCR, with one record for every CDR3 protein. The table lists about 24,000 distinct CDR3 sequences, roughly 46% of them singletons. Sample time point: late sampling 161 to 241 days after vaccination in three convalescent patients. Treatment here: roughly 11-day PBMC culture with coronavirus spike peptide pools or control peptides (ViraFEST assay). Via ViraFEST, peptide pools expanded antigen-specific T cells before TCR sequencing. This clonotype was counted between two and nine times. The antigen remains unidentified.

The receptor comes from a human donor who had recovered from COVID-19. The V and J genes are TRBV20-1 and TRBJ2-5; 8 bases line up with TRBD2. Specimen: CD4+ T cells from blood, cultured in vitro, collected about 7 months after SARS-CoV-2 vaccination. The chain's CDR3 is CSAEDAGGVLKTQYF. The DNA for the CDR3 is TGCAGTGCTGAAGACGCGGGAGGTGTTTTGAAGACCCAGTACTTC.